The next 15 T cell receptor beta chains were all read from a single sample in a study of cytomegalovirus exposure and HLA in healthy donors. This PCR relied on a set of 60 Vbeta primers and 13 Jbeta primers. Profiling relied on immunoSEQ multiplex PCR, and the TCRdb table lists in-frame clones only, not all of them. The table lists approximately 130,000 clones, roughly 85% of them singletons, with 0.95% to 1.5% in the top ten. Sequencing input: PBMCs. The receptors come from a boy younger than 18 in good health and CMV-seronegative.

V and J are TRBV11-1 and TRBJ2-3, with 10 bases that match TRBD2. Germline CDR1 is SGHAT and CDR2 is FQDESV (reference sequence). The V and J ends lost 0 bases and 2 bases, in that order; junction bases with no gene match: 8. This CDR3 is built from 18 residues. In DNA form, the CDR3 reads TGTGCCAGCAGCTTAGCGCCGAATAGCGGGAGGACCACAGATACGCAGTATTTT. It specifies CASSLAPNSGRTTDTQYF.

The chain joins TRBV28 to TRBJ2-5; possible D gene TRBD1, 6 bases. Looked up from germline, CDR1 is MDHEN and CDR2 is SYDVKM. CDR3 size: 16 residues. V was shortened by 4 bases and J by 2 bases, with 17 bases between the two germline ends. The CDR3 DNA follows: TGTGCCAGCAGTTCTTCTCGGACAGCGCTACAAGAGACCCAGTACTTC. Its translation is CASSSSRTALQETQYF.

The CDR3 DNA reads as TGTGCCAGCAGCCAGGGGCCTAACTATGGCTACACCTTC. Its translation is CASSQGPNYGYTF. V and J are TRBV6-5 and TRBJ1-2, with D perhaps matching TRBD1 (6 bases). The CDR3 sequence is 13 residues long. Germline V CDR1 and CDR2: MNHEY, SVGAGI. V was pared by 6 bases and J by 0 bases, with 8 bases between.

This clone was found a few times. The gene calls are TRBV2 and TRBJ2-5; possibly TRBD2 for D (7 bases). In germline, CDR1 is SNHLY, CDR2 FYNNEI. The CDR3 has 17 amino acids. Trimming removed 5 bases from V and 6 bases from J, with 25 bases in between. CDR3 region: CASSTQGGTRGRKTQYF. Here the CDR3 DNA reads TGTGCCAGCAGTACCCAGGGAGGGACACGGGGTCGGAAGACCCAGTACTTC.

The chain links TRBV25-1 to TRBJ2-7; 8 bases align to TRBD2. CDR1 is MGHDK, CDR2 SYGVNS, per germline. The length of the CDR3 is 15 residues. V was clipped by 3 bases and J by 2 bases; unmatched bases: 6. CDR3 loop: CASSDPSGLPYEQYF. CDR3 DNA sequence: TGTGCCAGCAGTGACCCTAGCGGGTTGCCCTACGAGCAGTACTTC.

The chain combines TRBV5-1 with TRBJ1-2; D remains ambiguous. Germline CDR1 is SGHRS and CDR2 is YFSETQ. With 7 bases removed from V and 6 bases from J, the gap between germline ends came to 10 bases. The CDR3 is 11 amino acids. CDR3 residues: CASLSGDGYTF. The CDR3 DNA follows: TGCGCCAGCTTATCCGGGGATGGCTACACCTTC. The variable domain in full, completed from reference TRBV5-1 and TRBJ1-2, reads KAGVTQTPRYLIKTRGQQVTLSCSPISGHRSVSWYQQTPGQGLQFLFEYFSETQRNKGNFPGRFSGRQFSNSRSEMNVSTLELGDSALYLCASLSGDGYTFGSGTRLTVV.

In this sample, this clone turned up a few times. This chain connects TRBV5-1 to TRBJ2-3, with 9 bases identical to TRBD1. The CDR3 contains 16 residues. Germline V gene lookup returns CDR1 SGHRS and CDR2 YFSETQ. V gave up 4 bases and J gave up 2 bases; unmatched junction bases: 8. As DNA, the CDR3 is TGCGCCAGCAGCCAATTCGACAGGGGGACCACAGATACGCAGTATTTT. It encodes CASSQFDRGTTDTQYF.

The chain couples TRBV19 to TRBJ2-2; no definite D call. This CDR3 has 13 amino acids. From germline, CDR1 is LNHDA and CDR2 SQIVND (reference sequence). V lost 5 bases and J 3 bases, leaving 7 bases between the germline ends. CDR3 DNA: TGTGCCAGTAGTGGCCCTTACACCGGGGAGCTGTTTTTT. Translated: CASSGPYTGELFF.

V usage is TRBV7-9 and J usage is TRBJ2-5; no firm D call. Trimming removed 5 bases from V and 0 bases from J, with 7 bases in between. Germline V lookup: CDR1 SEHNR, CDR2 FQNEAQ (reference sequence). This CDR3 is built from 13 residues. Here the CDR3 reads CASSHRDQETQYF. The CDR3 DNA follows: TGTGCCAGCAGCCACAGAGACCAAGAGACCCAGTACTTC.

The chain couples TRBV19 to TRBJ2-3, with TRBD2 matching 8 bases. This CDR3 contains 16 residues. After removal of 5 bases from V and 1 base from J, the junction contained 8 bases not matched to a gene. Looked up from germline, CDR1 is LNHDA and CDR2 is SQIVND (reference sequence). CDR3 sequence (DNA): TGTGCCAGTAGTGGAAGAACTAGCGGACGCACAGATACGCAGTATTTT. The encoded protein is CASSGRTSGRTDTQYF.

This chain connects TRBV5-1 to TRBJ2-1, with 7 nucleotides matching TRBD2. Trimming took 0 bases from V and 6 from J; bases not matched to a gene: 3. Germline values: CDR1 SGHRS, CDR2 YFSETQ. This CDR3 comprises 14 residues. The CDR3 sequence is CASSLAGTTNEQFF. CDR3 in DNA: TGCGCCAGCAGCTTGGCCGGGACTACCAATGAGCAGTTCTTC. The full variable domain, its missing parts supplied by reference TRBV5-1 and TRBJ2-1, is KAGVTQTPRYLIKTRGQQVTLSCSPISGHRSVSWYQQTPGQGLQFLFEYFSETQRNKGNFPGRFSGRQFSNSRSEMNVSTLELGDSALYLCASSLAGTTNEQFFGPGTRLTVL.

The V call is TRBV2, the J call TRBJ2-5, with 10 bases lining up with TRBD1. The germline V gene has CDR1 SNHLY and CDR2 FYNNEI. With 5 bases clipped from V and 5 bases from J, the junction kept 5 bases outside the gene matches. The CDR3 length is 14 residues. CDR3 bases: TGTGCCAGCAGTTCGGACAGGGGGAAGGAGACCCAGTACTTC. Translating it yields CASSSDRGKETQYF.

As regards this clone: One end of the junction fails to match germline, which may point to a read error. The chain recombines TRBV7-9 with TRBJ2-7; 11 nucleotides agree with TRBD2. This CDR3 comprises 16 residues. Germline V gives CDR1 SEHNR, CDR2 FQNEAQ (reference sequence). The CDR3 region has the DNA TGTGCCAGCAGTTTAGCAGGGACTAGCGGTTCCTACGAGCAGTACTTC. Translation: CASSLAGTSGSYEQYF.

This chain connects TRBV7-9 to TRBJ1-1, with 7 bases lining up with TRBD1. Losses at the gene ends were 5 bases for V and 0 bases for J; bases not matched to a gene: 9. This CDR3 has 16 amino acids. The V gene's germline CDR1 is SEHNR and CDR2 FQNEAQ (reference sequence). The CDR3 reads CASSLGTAGMNTEAFF. In DNA, the CDR3 is TGTGCCAGCAGCCTTGGGACAGCAGGTATGAACACTGAAGCTTTCTTT.

V gene TRBV4-1 combines with J gene TRBJ1-1; 8 bases line up with TRBD1. V shed 3 bases, J shed 0 bases, and the junction held 0 bases outside the gene matches. The CDR3 has 14 amino acids. From germline, CDR1 is MGHRA and CDR2 YSYEKL. The CDR3 is CASSQTGVNTEAFF. CDR3 in DNA: TGCGCCAGCAGCCAGACAGGGGTGAACACTGAAGCTTTCTTT.